This TCR beta chain stems from a study of beta chain features in type 1 diabetes. Study-wide points: PCR might preferentially amplify shorter templates, equally in patients and controls. There was a moderate but significant shortening of TCRB CDR3s in all four CD4+ subsets of Type 1 diabetes patients. Any HLA type influence on TCRB rearrangement was left unresolved here.

Points on this clone: Its antigen is as yet unknown.

Unmatched junction bases numbered 9, after V lost 6 bases and J lost 7 bases. Germline V CDR1 and CDR2: SNHLY, FYNNEI. This CDR3 is 14 amino acids long. Every isolated RNA sample was fully reverse transcribed, so sequencing captured expressed TCRB transcripts. Method: immunoSEQ multiplex PCR; TCRdb's copy keeps in-frame clones and lacks some. The sample carries about 160,000 clones, 7% to 10% recorded once. The source material was central memory CD4+ T cells from blood. This TCR came from a woman between 18 and 29 years old in good health. The chain links TRBV2 to TRBJ2-1; 7 nucleotides align to TRBD1. CDR3 region: CASRLTGSWNEQFF. The CDR3 DNA reads TGTGCCAGCAGATTGACAGGGTCCTGGAATGAGCAGTTCTTC.